Listed below are T cell receptor beta chains from one sample, sequenced in a study of blood T cell repertoires in COVID-19. The data were produced by immunoSEQ multiplex PCR, yet TCRdb's version contains in-frame clones alone and is incomplete. The table records some 190,000 clones, roughly 85% of them present only once. The sequenced sample consisted of peripheral blood. These receptors came from a woman in her fifties or sixties with acute or convalescent COVID-19. Each CDR3 is given with its conserved first and last residue. The D gene is left open where the match is weak. The size entry is marked missing in some rows and otherwise reads once, few, many or a size class.

TRBJ2-7 TRBD2 few TRBV2 TGTGCCAGCCGGCGGGAGGGCCCTACCTACGAGCAGTACTTC CASRREGPTYEQYF
TRBJ2-1 TRBD1 few TRBV5-1 TGCGCCAGCAGTTGGGGGGCCAGGGGGCTAGATGAGCAGTTCTTC CASSWGARGLDEQFF
TRBJ1-6 . . TRBV7-6 TGTGCCAGCAGTTCTCTGAGCCCTCCCGATAATTCACCCCTCCACTTT CASSSLSPPDNSPLHF
TRBJ2-1 TRBD2 once TRBV7-8 TGTGCCAGCAGCTGGGGACCACTAGCGGGAGTCGCCAATGAGCAGTTCTTC CASSWGPLAGVANEQFF
TRBJ2-3 . . TRBV10-1 TGCGCCAGCAGTGGGGGCCAGGGAAGGGATACGCAGTATTTT CASSGGQGRDTQYF
TRBJ1-1 . . TRBV27 TGTGCCAGCAGTTATGGAGCTGAAGCTTTCTTT CASSYGAEAFF
TRBJ1-3 TRBD1 . TRBV18 TGTGCCAGCTCACCACGGACAGGGGGCGAGGGAAACACCATATATTTT CASSPRTGGEGNTIYF
TRBJ2-5 TRBD2 . TRBV4-2 TGTGCCAGCAGCCAAGATCATAGCGGGAGAACCAGGGTGGAGACCCAGTACTTC CASSQDHSGRTRVETQYF
TRBJ1-1 . . TRBV29-1 TGCAGCGTTGTGGGGGGGACGACGAACACTGAAGCTTTCTTT CSVVGGTTNTEAFF
TRBJ2-2 . . TRBV25-1 TGTGCCAGCAGTGAATCGGGGGGCAGCTACACCGGGGAGCTGTTTTTT CASSESGGSYTGELFF
TRBJ1-6 . . TRBV3-1/TRBV3-2 TGTGCCAGCAGCCCCGGGGGGCAGGCCGTGGGTTCACCCCTCCACTTT CASSPGGQAVGSPLHF
TRBJ1-6 TRBD1 . TRBV5-1 TGCGCCAGCAGCCTTGGGGTCGGGGCAGGGGGCCCCCTCCACTTT CASSLGVGAGGPLHF
TRBJ1-1 TRBD1 . TRBV2 TGTGCCAGCCGATCATACAGGGGCTCGGGGACTGAAGCTTTCTTT CASRSYRGSGTEAFF
TRBJ1-1 . few TRBV20-1 TGCAGTGCTAGAGACGGGACTGAAGCTTTCTTT CSARDGTEAFF
TRBJ2-5 TRBD1 . TRBV5-1 TGCGCCAGCAGCCCGGAACCGGGACAGCTAGGGGAGACCCAGTACTTC CASSPEPGQLGETQYF
TRBJ1-1 . . TRBV19 TGTGCCAGTATCCTGGGCCCGGTTATGAACACTGAAGCTTTCTTT CASILGPVMNTEAFF
TRBJ1-2 . . TRBV6-5 TGTGCCAGCATGTGGGGGGGCCTACGATATGGCTACACCTTC CASMWGGLRYGYTF
TRBJ1-4 . . TRBV3-1/TRBV3-2 TGTGCCAGCAGCCAAGTTCGGACATCAGGAGAAAAACTGTTTTTT CASSQVRTSGEKLFF
TRBJ1-2 . once TRBV2 TGTGCCAGCAGTTTAATGTCCTATGGCTACACCTTC CASSLMSYGYTF
TRBJ2-7 TRBD1 . TRBV18 TGTGCCAGCTCACTCCAGGGGACAGGACTTTACGAGCAGTACTTC CASSLQGTGLYEQYF
TRBJ1-2 . . TRBV27 TGTGCCAGCGGAGGGTGGTCTGGCTACACCTTC CASGGWSGYTF
TRBJ2-1 TRBD2 . TRBV7-7 TGTGCTAGCAGCTTAAAAGGGAGCGGGAGGGGTAATGAGCAGTTCTTC CASSLKGSGRGNEQFF
TRBJ2-1 TRBD2 . TRBV3-1/TRBV3-2 TGTGCCAGCAGCCAATGGGGGCCTAGCGGGAGTCACCATGAGCAGTTCTTC CASSQWGPSGSHHEQFF
TRBJ2-2 TRBD1 . TRBV2 TGTGCCAGCAGGGGGACAGGTGGAGGGGAGCTGTTTTTT CASRGTGGGELFF
TRBJ2-3 TRBD2 . TRBV7-3 TGTGCCAGCAGCTTAATTGGGGGAGGGGACACAGATACGCAGTATTTT CASSLIGGGDTDTQYF
TRBJ2-1 TRBD1 . TRBV30 TGTGCCGCGACAGGGCTTGAGCAGTTCTTC CAATGLEQFF
TRBJ2-1 TRBD2 . TRBV5-1 TGCGCCAGCAGCTTGGTTGGCGGGAGGGCTCTGTCCTACAATGAGCAGTTCTTC CASSLVGGRALSYNEQFF
TRBJ2-3 . . TRBV5-1 TGCGCCAGCAGCCACAGACACTTCACAGATACGCAGTATTTT CASSHRHFTDTQYF
TRBJ1-1 . . TRBV3-1/TRBV3-2 TGTGCCAGCAGCCACGGACAGCCGAACACTGAAGCTTTCTTT CASSHGQPNTEAFF
TRBJ1-4 . . TRBV7-9 TGTGCCAGCAGACTTAACCAGGGGAAAGGCGAAAAACTGTTTTTT CASRLNQGKGEKLFF
TRBJ1-2 TRBD1 . TRBV27 TGTGCCAGCAAAAGAGAACACAGGGGGCGGGAGGGCTACACCTTC CASKREHRGREGYTF
TRBJ2-2 . . TRBV18 TGTGCCAGCTCTTGGACAGCGAACACCGGGGAGCTGTTTTTT CASSWTANTGELFF
TRBJ2-2 . . TRBV19 TGTGCCAGTAGTATAGGAGGGATGAACACCGGGGAGCTGTTTTTT CASSIGGMNTGELFF
TRBJ1-1 TRBD1 . TRBV19 TGTGCCAGTAGTATGGGGGGACAGGGCTACACTGAAGCTTTCTTT CASSMGGQGYTEAFF
TRBJ1-4 . . TRBV9 TGTGCCAGCAGCGTAGAAGGGGGATCTGGTGAAAAACTGTTTTTT CASSVEGGSGEKLFF
TRBJ2-3 TRBD2 . TRBV4-1 TGCGCCAGCAGCCAAGGACTAGCGGGCACAGATACGCAGTATTTT CASSQGLAGTDTQYF
TRBJ2-7 TRBD2 . TRBV9 TGTGCCAGCAGCGCGGGACTAGCGGGAGACGAGCAGTACTTC CASSAGLAGDEQYF
TRBJ2-3 TRBD2 . TRBV7-6 TGTGCCAGCAGCTCACTAGCGGGAGGTCTCACAGATACGCAGTATTTT CASSSLAGGLTDTQYF
TRBJ2-3 TRBD1 . TRBV9 TGTGCCAGCAGCGTATCCTCAGAAAACAGGGGGCGTACAGATACGCAGTATTTT CASSVSSENRGRTDTQYF
TRBJ2-1 TRBD1 . TRBV6-2/TRBV6-3 TGTGCCAGCAGTTACTTAGGGACAGGGGTAAATGAGCAGTTCTTC CASSYLGTGVNEQFF
TRBJ2-1 TRBD1 . TRBV19 TGTGCCACCCTACAGGGGATGAATGAGCAGTTCTTC CATLQGMNEQFF
TRBJ2-1 . . TRBV3-1/TRBV3-2 TGTGCCAGCAGACTAGGGCACGTGGGTGAGCAGTTCTTC CASRLGHVGEQFF
TRBJ1-2 TRBD1 few TRBV27 TGTGCCAGCAGTTTAAGGCCTGGGACAGGGGGCGGTGGCTATGGCTACACCTTC CASSLRPGTGGGGYGYTF
TRBJ2-5 . . TRBV10-3 TGTGCCATCAGTTACAATAAAGAGACCCAGTACTTC CAISYNKETQYF
TRBJ2-7 TRBD2 . TRBV3-1/TRBV3-2 TGTGCCAGCAGCCCAACCCGGGGGGGCCCAAGCTCCTACGAGCAGTACTTC CASSPTRGGPSSYEQYF
TRBJ1-5 TRBD1 . TRBV7-2 TGTGCCAGCAGCCTACCACAGGGGGCAGGTAATCAGCCCCAGCATTTT CASSLPQGAGNQPQHF
TRBJ2-1 . . TRBV6-1 TGTGCCAGCAGTGAAGCCCGGAGCGGGCCCCGACTTAATGAGCAGTTCTTC CASSEARSGPRLNEQFF
TRBJ1-1 . once TRBV2 TGTGCCAGCTGGGGGGGAGTAGCTGAAGCTTTCTTT CASWGGVAEAFF
TRBJ2-3 . few TRBV20-1 TGCAGTGCTAGTACCAGTGTCCCGCAGTATTTT CSASTSVPQYF
TRBJ1-2 . once TRBV19 TGTGCCACCTTCGGACAGCCTCACTATGGCTACACCTTC CATFGQPHYGYTF
TRBJ1-2 . . TRBV5-1 TGCGCCAGCAGCTTCGGGGGACATGGCTACACCTTC CASSFGGHGYTF
TRBJ2-2 TRBD2 . TRBV3-1/TRBV3-2 TGTGCCAGCAGCCAAGAGGGACTAGCGGGAGCTCGGAGCACCGGGGAGCTGTTTTTT CASSQEGLAGARSTGELFF
TRBJ1-3 . . TRBV10-2 TGCGCCACCCAATCCCCTGGAAACACCATATATTTT CATQSPGNTIYF
TRBJ2-1 . . TRBV10-2 TGCGCCAGCAGGGGGTTAGGGGCGAGCTCCTACAATGAGCAGTTCTTC CASRGLGASSYNEQFF
TRBJ1-4 . few TRBV3-1/TRBV3-2 TGTGCCAGCAGCCAACGAGAAGATGAAAAACTGTTTTTT CASSQREDEKLFF
TRBJ1-1 TRBD1 . TRBV19 TGTGCCAGTAGTTTCGACAGGGGGAACACTGAAGCTTTCTTT CASSFDRGNTEAFF
TRBJ2-2 . few TRBV28 TGTGCCAGCAGTCCTATCAAAAGTGGGGAGCTGTTTTTT CASSPIKSGELFF
TRBJ1-6 TRBD1 . TRBV15 TGTGCCACCAGTAAGGGGGCGCCGGAGAATTCACCCCTCCACTTT CATSKGAPENSPLHF
TRBJ2-3 TRBD2 few TRBV18 TGTGCCAGCTCACCAAACAGCGGGAGGGCCTCCACAGATACGCAGTATTTT CASSPNSGRASTDTQYF